The 10 T cell receptor beta chains below were found in one sample sequenced in a study of blood T cell repertoires in COVID-19. Profiling relied on immunoSEQ multiplex PCR, and the TCRdb table lists in-frame clones only, not all of them. The repertoire holds more than 250,000 clones, with roughly 85% as singletons. Sequencing used peripheral blood. These receptors were obtained from a man aged 45-60 years with active or convalescent COVID-19.

V is TRBV7-9 and J is TRBJ1-2; a weak D match, TRBD1 (6 bases). CDR1 and CDR2 from the germline V gene are SEHNR and FQNEAQ (reference sequence). The CDR3 is made up of 11 amino acids. V was cut by 8 bases and J by 8 bases, with 12 bases left in between. CDR3: CASGNQGGYTF. CDR3 in DNA: TGTGCCAGCGGCAACCAGGGGGGCTACACCTTC.

V usage is TRBV7-6 and J usage is TRBJ2-3, with D perhaps matching TRBD1 (5 bases). The V end lost 6 bases, the J end lost 2 bases, and 9 bases lay between the germline ends. The CDR3 totals 13 residues. Looked up from germline, CDR1 is SGHVS and CDR2 is FNYEAQ. The CDR3: CASSRQITDTQYF. CDR3 nucleotide sequence: TGTGCCAGCAGTAGACAGATCACAGATACGCAGTATTTT.

The rearrangement joins TRBV12-5 to TRBJ2-2; 11 bases fit TRBD2. Germline V gives CDR1 LGHNT, CDR2 FRNRAP. CDR3 length equals 15 residues. The V gene end was trimmed by 5 bases and the J gene end by 4 bases; junction bases not matched to a gene: 3. The CDR3 reads CASGKTSGTTGELFF. CDR3 bases: TGTGCTAGTGGTAAGACTAGCGGGACCACCGGGGAGCTGTTTTTT.

CDR3 sequence: CASSPTRGVYNEQFF. DNA for the CDR3: TGTGCCAGCAGCCCGACTAGGGGCGTCTACAATGAGCAGTTCTTC. This chain connects TRBV7-9 to TRBJ2-1; a weak D match, TRBD2 (6 bases). The CDR3 length is 15 residues. Germline V gives CDR1 SEHNR, CDR2 FQNEAQ (reference sequence). V lost 5 bases, J lost 3 bases, and 14 bases lay in between.

The chain uses TRBV18 and TRBJ2-7; TRBD2 might be the D (6 bases). Germline lookup yields CDR1 KGHSH and CDR2 LQKENI. The CDR3 runs to 15 residues. The V end was cut by 3 bases, the J end by 0 bases, with 12 bases between. The CDR3 DNA follows: TGTGCCAGCTCACCGGGACTCCAGAGCTCCTACGAGCAGTACTTC. This gives the protein CASSPGLQSSYEQYF.

This rearrangement joins TRBV5-5 to TRBJ2-1; 13 positions match TRBD2. The CDR3 loop spans 17 amino acids. The junction had 14 bases not matched to a gene; V was cut back by 4 bases and J by 10 bases. Germline-derived CDR1 and CDR2 are SGHKS and YYEKEE (reference sequence). The CDR3 nucleotides read TGTGCCAGCAGCCCCTGGGGTACTAGCGGGAGGGGGAACGAGCAGTTCTTC. The encoded protein is CASSPWGTSGRGNEQFF.

V usage is TRBV6-2 or TRBV6-3 and J usage is TRBJ2-7; D may be TRBD2 (6 bases). CDR3 length: 14 amino acids. Trimming pared 0 bases from V and 6 bases from J, leaving 12 bases between. From germline, CDR1 is MNHEY and CDR2 SVGEGT. CDR3 region: CASSYSRGMGEQYF. The CDR3 DNA sequence: TGTGCCAGCAGTTACTCACGCGGGATGGGCGAGCAGTACTTC.

The chain recombines TRBV3-1 (or the pseudogene TRBV3-2) with TRBJ2-5; 11 bases are a match to TRBD2. The V and J ends lost 3 bases and 5 bases, in that order; junction bases with no gene match: 8. Germline-derived CDR1 and CDR2 are LGHDT and YNNKEL (reference sequence). This CDR3 is 16 amino acids long. The CDR3 DNA is TGTGCCAGCAGCCATTCAACTAGCGGGAGAACGGAGACCCAGTACTTC. Amino acids: CASSHSTSGRTETQYF.

In its sample, this clone was seen once. The chain has TRBV29-1 and TRBJ1-5; TRBD1 matches 8 bases. Germline lookup yields CDR1 SQVTM and CDR2 ANQGSEA. The CDR3 spans 18 residues. Trimming at V came to 1 base and at J to 0 bases, leaving 11 bases not matched to a gene. As DNA, the CDR3 is TGCAGCGTTGAAGGGGGTCAGGACAGGGAGAATAGCAATCAGCCCCAGCATTTT. Translating it yields CSVEGGQDRENSNQPQHF.

The CDR3, as DNA: TGTGCCAGCAGACCTAGCGGGACCCACGAGCAGTACTTC. Its protein product is CASRPSGTHEQYF. The V gene is TRBV3-1 (or the pseudogene TRBV3-2), the J gene TRBJ2-7; 9 nucleotides agree with TRBD2. The CDR3 is made up of 13 amino acids. Germline-derived CDR1 and CDR2 are LGHDT and YNNKEL (reference sequence). V gave up 6 bases and J gave up 5 bases; unmatched junction bases: 5.